The 3 T cell receptor beta chains below were found in one sample sequenced in a study of blood T cell repertoires in COVID-19. Some clones are missing from TCRdb's copy, which holds only in-frame ones; the method was immunoSEQ multiplex PCR. This sample has some 260,000 clones, with 75% to 95% found just once. Sequenced sample: PBMCs or T cells enriched from blood (not recorded which). Every receptor here comes from a young woman who had recovered from COVID-19.

This chain uses TRBV5-6 with TRBJ1-1, with D hard to call. CDR3 length equals 13 residues. Trimming took 0 bases from V and 5 from J, leaving 8 bases between them. Per the germline V gene, CDR1 is SGHDT and CDR2 is YYEEEE. DNA for the CDR3: TGTGCCAGCAGCTTGGCCGCGGGGACTGAAGCTTTCTTT. Amino acid sequence: CASSLAAGTEAFF.

This clone was counted once. The genes are TRBV12-3 or TRBV12-4 and TRBJ1-2; D remains ambiguous. This CDR3 is 12 amino acids long. The ends were cut back, 6 bases at V and 6 bases at J, with 11 bases in the middle. The CDR3 nucleotides are TGTGCCAGCAGCCCCCAGGTTGATGGCTACACCTTC. This gives the protein CASSPQVDGYTF.

The chain has TRBV9 and TRBJ1-2, with 7 nucleotides matching TRBD1. This CDR3 region has 14 residues. Germline-derived CDR1 and CDR2 are SGDLS and YYNGEE. V trimming: 1 base; J trimming: 5 bases; junction bases outside the gene matches: 5. This CDR3 is CASSVRTGPYGYTF. As DNA, the CDR3 is TGTGCCAGCAGCGTAAGGACAGGTCCTTATGGCTACACCTTC.